The following is a TCR beta chain sequence with its context. Its antigen is as yet unknown. The CDR3 extends over 13 amino acids. The V segment lost 6 bases and the J segment 0 bases; nucleotides outside the gene matches: 3. Germline CDR1 reads SGHRS; CDR2 reads YFSETQ. Treg sorting used a CD4+CD25+CD127-/low gate. Broader study findings: Greatest tumor Treg TCR overlap was with tumor naive CD4+ cells.

Semi-nested PCR with Nested Universal Primer A followed constant-region reverse priming of full-length variable regions. A single record per CDR3 protein comes from TCRdb applying MiXCR to the 5' RACE reads. The sample comprises around 6,800 distinct CDR3 sequences, around 70% of which are singletons, and 4.5% rests with the top ten. This chain uses TRBV5-1 with TRBJ2-7; 7 bases fit TRBD2. The sequenced sample was tumor-infiltrating Tregs sorted from the breast tumor. The source is a female donor with breast cancer. The CDR3 bases are TGCGCCAGCAACGGACTAGACTCCTACGAGCAGTACTTC. It encodes CASNGLDSYEQYF.